This TCR beta chain appears in the sequencing data of a study of PD-1 blockade in classical Hodgkin lymphoma. Profiling relied on immunoSEQ multiplex PCR, and the TCRdb table lists in-frame clones only, not all of them. This repertoire shows fewer than 35,000 clones, about 88% found once; its top ten account for 0.95% to 1.5%. Germline CDR1 and CDR2: SGHRS and YFSETQ. CDR3 length: 19 residues. V lost 7 bases, J lost 7 bases, and 33 bases lay in between. Time point described: newly diagnosed, previously untreated cHL patient sample. The CD4+ T cells used were purified from thawed PBMCs through magnetic negative selection.

The sequencing input was CD4+ T cells from blood. The chain links TRBV5-1 to TRBJ2-4; TRBD2 might be the D (5 bases). This TCR derives from a human donor with classical Hodgkin lymphoma. The CDR3 loop is CASRLSLGVMELSANIQYF. The CDR3 nucleotides read TGCGCCAGCCGACTAAGCTTGGGAGTTATGGAGTTATCAGCGAACATTCAGTACTTC.